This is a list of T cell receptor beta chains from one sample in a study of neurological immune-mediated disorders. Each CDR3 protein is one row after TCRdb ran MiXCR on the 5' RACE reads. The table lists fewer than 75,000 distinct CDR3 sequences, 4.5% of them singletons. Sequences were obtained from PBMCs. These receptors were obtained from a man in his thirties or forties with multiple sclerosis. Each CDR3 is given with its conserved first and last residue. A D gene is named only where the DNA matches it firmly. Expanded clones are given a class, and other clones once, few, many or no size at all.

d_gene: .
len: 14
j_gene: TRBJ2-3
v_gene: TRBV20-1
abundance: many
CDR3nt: TGCAGTGCTAGAGGTTCCCTAAGCACAGATACGCAGTATTTT
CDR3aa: CSARGSLSTDTQYF

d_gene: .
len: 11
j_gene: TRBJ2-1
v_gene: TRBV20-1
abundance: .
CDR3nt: TGCAGTGCTAGGGATTGGAATGAGCAGTTCTTC
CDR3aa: CSARDWNEQFF

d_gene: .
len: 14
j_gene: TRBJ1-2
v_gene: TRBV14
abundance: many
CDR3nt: TGTGCCAGCAGCGCCTGGGGAGCTAACTATGGCTACACCTTC
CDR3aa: CASSAWGANYGYTF

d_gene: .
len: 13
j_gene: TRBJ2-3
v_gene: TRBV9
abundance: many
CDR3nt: TGTGCCAGCAGCGGGGGGGCGAAAGATACGCAGTATTTT
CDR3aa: CASSGGAKDTQYF

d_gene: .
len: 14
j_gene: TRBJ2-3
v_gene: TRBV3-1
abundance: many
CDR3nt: TGTGCCAGCAGGATAGGAGCAGGCACAGATACGCAGTATTTT
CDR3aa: CASRIGAGTDTQYF

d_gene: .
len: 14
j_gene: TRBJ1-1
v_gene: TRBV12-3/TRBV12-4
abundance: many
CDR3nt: TGTGCCAGCAGTCCGGTCTCTAGGGGGACTGAAGCTTTCTTT
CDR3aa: CASSPVSRGTEAFF

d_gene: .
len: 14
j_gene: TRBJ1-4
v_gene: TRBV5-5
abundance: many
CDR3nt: TGTGCCAGCAGACCAACCCTGACAGATGAAAAACTGTTTTTT
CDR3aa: CASRPTLTDEKLFF

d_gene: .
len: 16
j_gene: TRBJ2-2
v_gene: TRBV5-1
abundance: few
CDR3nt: TGCGCCAGCAGTAGCCTTAGGAGGGAGAACACCGGGGAGCTGTTTTTT
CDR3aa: CASSSLRRENTGELFF

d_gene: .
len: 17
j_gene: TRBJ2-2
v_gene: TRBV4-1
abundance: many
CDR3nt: TGCGCCAGCAGCCAAGAAAGGGGACTGGGGGGCACCGGGGAGCTGTTTTTT
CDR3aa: CASSQERGLGGTGELFF

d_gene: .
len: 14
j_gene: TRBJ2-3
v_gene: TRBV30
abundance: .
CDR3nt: TGTGCCTTCGCTTCCCATCAGGGCACAGATACGCAGTATTTT
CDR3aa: CAFASHQGTDTQYF